This TCR beta chain appears in the sequencing data of a study of technical replicates of blood from a few donors. Some clones are missing from TCRdb's copy, which holds only in-frame ones; the method was immunoSEQ multiplex PCR. This table has 50,000 to 55,000 clones, just over 85% appearing once. Trimming left V 4 bases short and J 1 base short, with 8 bases between. This CDR3 spans 13 amino acids. Germline CDR1 and CDR2: ENHRY and SYGVKD. Sequenced sample: PBMCs. The chain is built from TRBV10-3 and TRBJ2-7; D gene ambiguous. This clonotype was obtained from a human donor in good health. Some clones in this sample may be carry-over from other donors' samples. The CDR3 loop reads CAISGAVSYEQYF. The CDR3 DNA reads as TGTGCCATCAGTGGGGCTGTATCCTACGAGCAGTACTTC.